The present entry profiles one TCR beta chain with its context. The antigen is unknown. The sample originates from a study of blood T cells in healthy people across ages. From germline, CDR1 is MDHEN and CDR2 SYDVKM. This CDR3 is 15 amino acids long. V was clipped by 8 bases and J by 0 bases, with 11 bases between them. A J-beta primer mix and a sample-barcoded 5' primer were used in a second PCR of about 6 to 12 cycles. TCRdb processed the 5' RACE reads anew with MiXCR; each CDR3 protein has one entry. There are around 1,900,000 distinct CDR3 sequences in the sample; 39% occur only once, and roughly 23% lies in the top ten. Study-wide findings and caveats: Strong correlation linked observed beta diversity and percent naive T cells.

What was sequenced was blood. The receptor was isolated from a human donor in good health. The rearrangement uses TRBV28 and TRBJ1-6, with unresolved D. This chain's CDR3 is CASEDGASYNSPLHF. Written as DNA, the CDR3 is TGTGCCAGCGAGGACGGAGCCTCCTATAATTCACCCCTCCACTTT. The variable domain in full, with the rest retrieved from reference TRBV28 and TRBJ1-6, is DVKVTQSSRYLVKRTGEKVFLECVQDMDHENMFWYRQDPGLGLRLIYFSYDVKMKEKGDIPEGYSVSREKKERFSLILESASTNQTSMYLCASEDGASYNSPLHFGNGTRLTVT.